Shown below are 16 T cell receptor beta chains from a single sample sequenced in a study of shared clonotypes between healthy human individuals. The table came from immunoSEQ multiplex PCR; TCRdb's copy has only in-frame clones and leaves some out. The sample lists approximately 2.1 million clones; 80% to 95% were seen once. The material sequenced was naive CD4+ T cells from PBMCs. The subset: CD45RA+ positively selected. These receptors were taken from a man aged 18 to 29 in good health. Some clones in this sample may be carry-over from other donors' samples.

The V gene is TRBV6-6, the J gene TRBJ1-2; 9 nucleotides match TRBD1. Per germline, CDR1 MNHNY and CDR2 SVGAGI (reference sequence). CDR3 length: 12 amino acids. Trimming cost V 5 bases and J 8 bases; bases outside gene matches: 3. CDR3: CASSGTGIGYTF. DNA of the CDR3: TGTGCCAGCAGTGGGACAGGGATCGGCTACACCTTC.

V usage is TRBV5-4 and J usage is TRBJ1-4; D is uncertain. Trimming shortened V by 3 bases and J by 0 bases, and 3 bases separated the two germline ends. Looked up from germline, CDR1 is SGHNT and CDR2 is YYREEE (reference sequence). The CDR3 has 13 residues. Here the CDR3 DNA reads TGTGCCAGCAGCTCCCCAACTAATGAAAAACTGTTTTTT. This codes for CASSSPTNEKLFF. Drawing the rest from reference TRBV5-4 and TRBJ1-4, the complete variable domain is ETGVTQSPTHLIKTRGQQVTLRCSSQSGHNTVSWYQQALGQGPQFIFQYYREEENGRGNFPPRFSGLQFPNYSSELNVNALELDDSALYLCASSSPTNEKLFFGSGTQLSVL.

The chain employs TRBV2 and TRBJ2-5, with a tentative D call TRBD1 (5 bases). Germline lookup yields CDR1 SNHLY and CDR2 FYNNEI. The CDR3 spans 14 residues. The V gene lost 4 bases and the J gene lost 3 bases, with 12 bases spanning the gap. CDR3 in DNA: TGTGCCAGCAGTGTAGGGGCCTCTAAAGAGACCCAGTACTTC. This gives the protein CASSVGASKETQYF.

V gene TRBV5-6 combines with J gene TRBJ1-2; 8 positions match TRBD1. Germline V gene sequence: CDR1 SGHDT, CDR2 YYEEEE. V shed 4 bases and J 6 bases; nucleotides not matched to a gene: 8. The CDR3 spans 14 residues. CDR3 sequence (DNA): TGTGCCAGCAGCATTTCAGGGGGCGTGGATGGCTACACCTTC. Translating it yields CASSISGGVDGYTF. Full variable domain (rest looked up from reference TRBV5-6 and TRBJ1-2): DAGVTQSPTHLIKTRGQQVTLRCSPKSGHDTVSWYQQALGQGPQFIFQYYEEEERQRGNFPDRFSGHQFPNYSSELNVNALLLGDSALYLCASSISGGVDGYTFGSGTRLTVV.

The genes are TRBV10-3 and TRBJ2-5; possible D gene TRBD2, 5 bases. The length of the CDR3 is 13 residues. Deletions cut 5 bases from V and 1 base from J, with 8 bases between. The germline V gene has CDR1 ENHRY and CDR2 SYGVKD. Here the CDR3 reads CAISRAVQETQYF. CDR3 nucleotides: TGTGCCATCAGTCGAGCGGTCCAAGAGACCCAGTACTTC.

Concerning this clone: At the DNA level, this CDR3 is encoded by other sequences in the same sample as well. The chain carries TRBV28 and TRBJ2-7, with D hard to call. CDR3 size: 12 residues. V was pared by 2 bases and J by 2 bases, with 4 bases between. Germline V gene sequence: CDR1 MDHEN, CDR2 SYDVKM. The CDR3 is CASSLAAYEQYF. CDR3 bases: TGTGCCAGCAGTTTAGCAGCCTACGAGCAGTACTTC.

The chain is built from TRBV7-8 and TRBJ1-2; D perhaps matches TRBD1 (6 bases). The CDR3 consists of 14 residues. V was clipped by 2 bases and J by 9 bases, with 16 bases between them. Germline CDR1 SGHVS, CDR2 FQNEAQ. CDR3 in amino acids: CASSLLTGPSSYTF. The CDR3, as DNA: TGTGCCAGCAGCTTACTGACAGGCCCGAGCAGCTACACCTTC.

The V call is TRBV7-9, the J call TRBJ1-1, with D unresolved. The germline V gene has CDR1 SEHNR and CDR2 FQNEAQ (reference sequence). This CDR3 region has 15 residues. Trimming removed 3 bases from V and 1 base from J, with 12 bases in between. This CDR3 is CASSLTGSENTEAFF. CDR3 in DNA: TGTGCCAGCAGCTTGACCGGATCAGAGAACACTGAAGCTTTCTTT.

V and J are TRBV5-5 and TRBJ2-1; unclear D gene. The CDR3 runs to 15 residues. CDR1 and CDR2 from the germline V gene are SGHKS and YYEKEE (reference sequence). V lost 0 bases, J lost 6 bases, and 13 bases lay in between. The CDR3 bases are TGTGCCAGCAGCTTGGCCCTGGGCCCTTTCAATGAGCAGTTCTTC. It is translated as CASSLALGPFNEQFF.

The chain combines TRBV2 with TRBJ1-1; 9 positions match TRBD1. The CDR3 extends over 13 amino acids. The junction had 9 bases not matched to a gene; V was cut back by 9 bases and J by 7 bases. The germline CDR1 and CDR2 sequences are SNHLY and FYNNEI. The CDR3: CASMRDRAGEAFF. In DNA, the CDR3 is TGTGCCAGTATGAGGGACAGGGCTGGTGAAGCTTTCTTT.

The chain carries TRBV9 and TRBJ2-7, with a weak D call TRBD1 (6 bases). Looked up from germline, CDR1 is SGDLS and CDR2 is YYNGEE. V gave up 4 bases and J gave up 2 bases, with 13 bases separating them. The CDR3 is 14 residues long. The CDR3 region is CASSTGTLTYEQYF. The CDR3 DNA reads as TGTGCCAGCAGCACCGGGACACTCACCTACGAGCAGTACTTC.

CDR3 loop: CASSRAGGDFEAFF. The CDR3 DNA sequence: TGTGCCAGCTCACGGGCCGGGGGGGACTTTGAAGCTTTCTTT. This rearrangement joins TRBV18 to TRBJ1-1; TRBD1 might be the D (5 bases). CDR3 size: 14 residues. V was clipped by 4 bases and J by 7 bases, with 16 bases between them. Germline CDR1 reads KGHSH; CDR2 reads LQKENI. The full variable domain, with the rest looked up from reference TRBV18 and TRBJ1-1, is NAGVMQNPRHLVRRRGQEARLRCSPMKGHSHVYWYRQLPEEGLKFMVYLQKENIIDESGMPKERFSAEFPKEGPSILRIQQVVRGDSAAYFCASSRAGGDFEAFFGQGTRLTVV.

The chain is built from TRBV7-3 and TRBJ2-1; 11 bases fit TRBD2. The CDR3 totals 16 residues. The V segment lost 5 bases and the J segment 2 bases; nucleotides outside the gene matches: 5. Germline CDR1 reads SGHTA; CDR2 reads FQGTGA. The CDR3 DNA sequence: TGTGCCAGCAGCCTGACTAGCGGGACACCCTACAATGAGCAGTTCTTC. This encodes CASSLTSGTPYNEQFF.

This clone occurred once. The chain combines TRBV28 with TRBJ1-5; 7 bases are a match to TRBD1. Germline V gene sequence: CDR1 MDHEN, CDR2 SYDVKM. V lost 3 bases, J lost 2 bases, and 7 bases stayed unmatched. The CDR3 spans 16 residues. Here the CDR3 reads CASSFRGRQRNQPQHF. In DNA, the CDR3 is TGTGCCAGCAGTTTTAGGGGGCGACAGCGCAATCAGCCCCAGCATTTT.

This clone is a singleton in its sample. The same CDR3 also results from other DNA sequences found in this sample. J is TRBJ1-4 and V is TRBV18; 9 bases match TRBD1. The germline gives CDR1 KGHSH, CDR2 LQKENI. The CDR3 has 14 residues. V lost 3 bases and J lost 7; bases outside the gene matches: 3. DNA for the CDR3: TGTGCCAGCTCACCGGGACAGGGTGGTGAAAAACTGTTTTTT. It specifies CASSPGQGGEKLFF.

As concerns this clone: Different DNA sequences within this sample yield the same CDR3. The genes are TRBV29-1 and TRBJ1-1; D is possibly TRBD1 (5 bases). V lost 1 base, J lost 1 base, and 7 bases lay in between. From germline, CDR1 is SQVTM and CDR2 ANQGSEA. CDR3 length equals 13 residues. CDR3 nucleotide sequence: TGCAGCGTTGAAGGCAGGGCGAACACTGAAGCTTTCTTT. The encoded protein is CSVEGRANTEAFF.